This T cell receptor (beta chain) was recorded in a study of blood T cells in healthy people across ages. Study results and limitations: CMV status of donors was unknown, possibly confounding expanded clonotype changes. Higher diversity and more naive CD4+ cells were features of long-lived donors, compared to aged donors.

Concerning this clonotype: Its antigen is currently unknown.

A J-beta primer mix and a sample-barcoded 5' primer were used in a second PCR of roughly 6 to 12 cycles. One entry per CDR3 protein results from TCRdb running MiXCR on the 5' RACE reads. Of around 1.7 million distinct CDR3 sequences in the sample, 28% are singletons; the top ten hold about 7.7%. Trimming removed 0 bases from V and 5 bases from J; junction bases left unmatched: 3. There are 14 residues in the CDR3. CDR1 is DFQATT, CDR2 SNEGSKA, per germline (reference sequence). Aged roughly 6 to 90, donors were systemically healthy Caucasians from Russia. Peripheral blood, around 10 milliliters per donor, was collected.

The sequence derives from a woman aged 30 to 39 in good health. Sequenced sample: blood. The chain combines TRBV20-1 with TRBJ2-7; 11 bases are shared with TRBD2. The CDR3 DNA sequence: TGCAGTGCTAGAGAGACTAGCGGGGACAACGAGCAGTACTTC. Its protein product is CSARETSGDNEQYF.